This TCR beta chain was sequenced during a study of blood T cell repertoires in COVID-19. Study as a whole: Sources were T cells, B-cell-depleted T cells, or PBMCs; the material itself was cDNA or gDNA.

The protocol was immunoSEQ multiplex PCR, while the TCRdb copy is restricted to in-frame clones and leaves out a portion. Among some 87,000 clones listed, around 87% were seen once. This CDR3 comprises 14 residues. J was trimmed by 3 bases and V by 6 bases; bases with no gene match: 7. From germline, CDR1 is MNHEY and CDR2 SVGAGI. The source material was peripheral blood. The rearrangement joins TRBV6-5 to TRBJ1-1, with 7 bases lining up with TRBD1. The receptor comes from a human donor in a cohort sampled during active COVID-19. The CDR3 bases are TGTGCCAGCAGCCCACAGGGGTCGGACACTGAAGCTTTCTTT. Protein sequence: CASSPQGSDTEAFF.